This T cell receptor (beta chain) was sequenced for a study of blood T cell repertoires in COVID-19. Sequencing used immunoSEQ multiplex PCR; TCRdb keeps in-frame clones, though not all of them. The sample contains roughly 67,000 clones, about 93% of which appear only once. This CDR3 is 13 amino acids long. CDR1 and CDR2 from the germline V gene are MNHEY and SVGAGI. V gave up 6 bases and J gave up 7 bases, with 13 bases separating them. The source is a man between 65 and 85 years old with active COVID-19. Sequenced sample: peripheral blood. The V gene is TRBV6-5, the J gene TRBJ2-4; weak D call: TRBD2 (6 bases). The CDR3 is CASRWDLENIQYF. CDR3 bases: TGTGCCAGCAGATGGGACTTGGAGAACATTCAGTACTTC.